This T cell receptor (beta chain) was retrieved from a study of blood T cell repertoires in COVID-19. At the level of the study: Acute and convalescent COVID-19 samples came from the United States, Italy and Spain. The analysed material was cDNA or gDNA that came from T cells, B-cell-depleted T cells, or PBMCs.

V was clipped by 4 bases and J by 7 bases; unmatched bases: 6. CDR3 length: 13 residues. The germline CDR1 and CDR2 sequences are SGHRS and YFSETQ. Methods used by the authors: From reference gene primer amplification, estimates of nucleated cell counts were derived. Assay used: immunoSEQ multiplex PCR; TCRdb lists only in-frame clones, some missing. That table gives V, J and clone size, and the DNA gave D and trimming. Here the sample spans under 250,000 clones, roughly 80% being singletons. This sequence was found in a woman older than 75 with acute or convalescent COVID-19. This rearrangement joins TRBV5-1 to TRBJ2-7; TRBD1 aligns across 9 bases. Material for sequencing was peripheral blood. CDR3 region: CASSAGTGQEQYF. The CDR3 DNA follows: TGCGCCAGCAGCGCCGGGACAGGGCAAGAGCAGTACTTC.